One and the same sample provided the 18 T cell receptor beta chains below, sequenced in a study of vaccination effects on CD4 cells after COVID-19. The antigens of these receptors remain unknown. The assay was immunoSEQ multiplex PCR, and TCRdb's table has in-frame clones only and misses some. This table has 70,000 to 85,000 clones, roughly three quarters appearing once. A 10-day culture period preceded the isolation of CD4+ T cells. This specimen consisted of CD4+ T cells from PBMCs cultured without peptide, obtained before COVID-19 vaccination. These receptors were collected from a human donor who received a COVID-19 vaccine.

The rearrangement joins TRBV25-1 to TRBJ2-4; perhaps D is TRBD1 or TRBD2 (5 bases each). Trimming took 7 bases from V and 0 from J, leaving 19 bases between them. Germline CDR1 is MGHDK and CDR2 is SYGVNS. There are 17 residues in the CDR3. The CDR3 loop is CASTGTEDLLAKNIQYF. In nucleotides, the CDR3 is TGTGCCAGCACGGGGACGGAGGATCTCCTAGCCAAAAACATTCAGTACTTC.

The CDR3 reads CASSPQHSGNTIYF. CDR3 in DNA: TGTGCCAGCAGCCCGCAACACTCTGGAAACACCATATATTTT. The rearrangement uses TRBV9 and TRBJ1-3; D ambiguous. Germline assignment: CDR1 SGDLS and CDR2 YYNGEE. Trimming removed 4 bases at V and 0 bases at J, with 8 bases between. The CDR3 sequence is 14 residues long.

This rearrangement joins TRBV7-9 to TRBJ2-1; a possible D gene is TRBD1 (5 bases). CDR1 SEHNR and CDR2 FQNEAQ come from the germline V gene (reference sequence). There are 15 residues in the CDR3. V was clipped by 5 bases and J by 0 bases, with 11 bases between them. CDR3 sequence reads: CASSEQGFSYNEQFF. CDR3 DNA sequence: TGTGCCAGCAGCGAGCAGGGATTCTCCTACAATGAGCAGTTCTTC.

This clone was seen a single time. The chain is built from TRBV29-1 and TRBJ1-2; 10 bases fit TRBD1. Germline values: CDR1 SQVTM, CDR2 ANQGSEA. Trimming cost V 6 bases and J 4 bases; bases outside gene matches: 2. The CDR3 consists of 12 residues. CDR3 amino acids: CSVTGGVYGYTF. Here the CDR3 DNA reads TGCAGCGTGACAGGGGGCGTCTATGGCTACACCTTC.

This clone has more than one count but fewer than ten. The chain carries TRBV5-1 and TRBJ1-1; 7 bases line up with TRBD1. Germline V gene sequence: CDR1 SGHRS, CDR2 YFSETQ. The CDR3 covers 12 residues. J gave up 8 bases and V 4 bases, and 5 bases lay outside the gene matches. This chain's CDR3 is CASSVTGREAFF. CDR3 DNA sequence: TGCGCCAGCAGCGTGACAGGGCGGGAAGCTTTCTTT.

The rearrangement joins TRBV27 to TRBJ2-3; D possibly matches TRBD1 or TRBD2 (6 bases each). The CDR3 covers 16 residues. V was trimmed by 2 bases and J by 2 bases, leaving 14 bases between them. Germline CDR1 is MNHEY and CDR2 is SMNVEV (reference sequence). The CDR3 sequence: CASSLPRGLSTDTQYF. The CDR3 DNA reads as TGTGCCAGCAGTTTACCCCGGGGGCTTTCCACAGATACGCAGTATTTT.

The rearrangement links TRBV2 to TRBJ2-2; 15 bases map to TRBD2. From germline, CDR1 is SNHLY and CDR2 FYNNEI. J was trimmed by 5 bases and V by 5 bases; bases with no gene match: 6. CDR3 size: 17 residues. Here the CDR3 reads CASSPGLAGGRTGELFF. CDR3 DNA sequence: TGTGCCAGCAGTCCAGGACTAGCGGGGGGGCGAACCGGGGAGCTGTTTTTT.

The chain couples TRBV5-1 to TRBJ2-5, with 13 bases fitting TRBD2. V shed 5 bases, J shed 7 bases, and the junction held 5 bases outside the gene matches. Germline CDR1 and CDR2: SGHRS and YFSETQ. This CDR3 is built from 14 residues. This chain's CDR3 is CASRGLAGDSTQYF. The CDR3 region has the DNA TGCGCCAGCAGAGGACTAGCGGGGGACTCGACCCAGTACTTC.

Only one count was recorded for this clone. The rearrangement uses TRBV5-1 and TRBJ1-4; TRBD1 matches at 9 bases. This CDR3 is 14 amino acids long. Trimming at V came to 4 bases and at J to 6 bases, leaving 4 bases not matched to a gene. The germline CDR1 and CDR2 sequences are SGHRS and YFSETQ. The CDR3 sequence is CASSLQGADEKLFF. The CDR3 region has the DNA TGCGCCAGCAGCCTACAGGGGGCGGATGAAAAACTGTTTTTT. Combining the CDR3 with reference TRBV5-1 and TRBJ1-4 gives the whole variable domain KAGVTQTPRYLIKTRGQQVTLSCSPISGHRSVSWYQQTPGQGLQFLFEYFSETQRNKGNFPGRFSGRQFSNSRSEMNVSTLELGDSALYLCASSLQGADEKLFFGSGTQLSVL.

This clone has a handful of counts. The CDR3, as DNA: TGTGCCAGCACTAGCGGGGCGAACACCGGGGAGCTGTTTTTT. Residues: CASTSGANTGELFF. The rearrangement links TRBV3-1 (or the pseudogene TRBV3-2) to TRBJ2-2, with TRBD2 matching over 9 bases. CDR3 size: 14 residues. Germline-derived CDR1 and CDR2 are LGHDT and YNNKEL (reference sequence). The J segment lost 0 bases and the V segment lost 7 bases, leaving 0 bases of the junction unmatched.

The chain is built from TRBV21-1 and TRBJ2-7; no check of the table's D call, TRBD1, against the DNA was made. TRBV21-1 counts as a pseudogene. The CDR3 totals 16 residues. As DNA, the CDR3 is TGTGCCAGCAGCAATGGGGGCCGGACAGGCCCCTACGAGCAGTACGTC. It translates to CASSNGGRTGPYEQYV.

The rearrangement uses TRBV7-2 and TRBJ2-7; D unclear. Trimming removed 5 bases from V and 5 bases from J, with 10 bases in between. The CDR3 is made up of 12 amino acids. CDR1 is SGHTA, CDR2 FQGNSA, per germline. CDR3 nucleotides: TGTGCCAGCAGCCTTTACGGCGACGAGCAGTACGTC. It encodes CASSLYGDEQYV.

The V gene is TRBV7-2, the J gene TRBJ2-2; TRBD2 matches at 8 bases. Germline CDR1 and CDR2: SGHTA and FQGNSA. V shed 2 bases and J 6 bases; nucleotides not matched to a gene: 2. This CDR3 is built from 14 residues. The CDR3 sequence is CASSLSGGPGELFF. CDR3 coding DNA: TGTGCCAGCAGCTTAAGCGGGGGTCCCGGGGAGCTGTTTTTT.

V is TRBV24-1 and J is TRBJ1-1; D remains unclear. Germline V gene sequence: CDR1 KGHDR, CDR2 SFDVKD. The V and J ends lost 5 bases and 8 bases respectively, with 8 bases between them. The CDR3 is 11 amino acids. CDR3 loop: CATSGLVEAFF. In DNA, the CDR3 is TGTGCCACCAGTGGACTGGTCGAAGCTTTCTTT.

J is TRBJ2-7 and V is TRBV29-1; a possible D gene is TRBD1 (7 bases). V shed 1 base and J shed 2 bases, with 15 bases lying between them. The CDR3 is 15 amino acids. Germline V gene data show CDR1 as SQVTM and CDR2 as ANQGSEA. Here the CDR3 DNA reads TGCAGCGTTGAAGGGCACGGGGGACAGACCTACGAGCAGTACGTC. This encodes CSVEGHGGQTYEQYV.

This chain connects TRBV11-3 to TRBJ2-1; 8 bases align to TRBD1. Germline V gene sequence: CDR1 SGHNT, CDR2 YENEEA. V lost 5 bases, J lost 9 bases, and 9 bases stayed unmatched. The CDR3 has 14 residues. The CDR3 bases are TGTGCCAGCAGCAAGTCCTCAGGGGGCGCTGAGCAGTTCTTC. Residues: CASSKSSGGAEQFF.

The rearrangement joins TRBV7-9 to TRBJ2-7; 7 nucleotides line up with TRBD2. The CDR3 is made up of 14 amino acids. With 5 bases clipped from V and 0 bases from J, the junction kept 4 bases outside the gene matches. Germline V CDR1 and CDR2: SEHNR, FQNEAQ (reference sequence). Here the CDR3 DNA reads TGTGCCAGCAGCCAGGGAGGGAGCTCCTACGAGCAGTACGTC. Its translation: CASSQGGSSYEQYV.

The CDR3: CASSPDRHPTYEQYV. CDR3 nucleotides: TGTGCCAGCAGCCCGGACCGACACCCTACCTACGAGCAGTACGTC. This rearrangement joins TRBV5-5 to TRBJ2-7; D uncertain. V shed 4 bases and J shed 2 bases, with 16 bases lying between them. This CDR3 region has 15 residues. CDR1 and CDR2 from the germline V gene are SGHKS and YYEKEE (reference sequence).